The 8 T cell receptor beta chains below were found in one sample sequenced in a study of T cell responses to AZD1222 COVID-19 vaccine. Some clones are missing from TCRdb's copy, which holds only in-frame ones; the method was immunoSEQ multiplex PCR. The table has 90,000 to 100,000 clones, about 85% seen once; the top ten hold just under 3%. This specimen was peripheral blood, taken on day 0 of AZD1222 vaccination. The source is an adult in good health.

The V gene is TRBV28, the J gene TRBJ1-4; D not certain. CDR1 is MDHEN, CDR2 SYDVKM, per germline. CDR3 length: 13 amino acids. V lost 7 bases to trimming and J lost 0 bases, with 6 bases between them. CDR3 bases: TGTGCCAGCATGGTCGCAACTAATGAAAAACTGTTTTTT. Amino acids: CASMVATNEKLFF.

The genes are TRBV25-1 and TRBJ2-7; 8 bases are a match to TRBD1. The CDR3 is 14 residues long. From germline, CDR1 is MGHDK and CDR2 SYGVNS. V shed 6 bases, J shed 2 bases, and the junction held 6 bases outside the gene matches. CDR3 amino acids: CASRDRGLAYEQYF. In nucleotides, the CDR3 is TGTGCCAGCAGAGACAGGGGCTTGGCCTACGAGCAGTACTTC.

The V gene is TRBV11-2, the J gene TRBJ1-1; D remains ambiguous. Germline CDR1 is SGHAT and CDR2 is FQNNGV. The ends were cut back, 4 bases at V and 1 base at J, with 13 bases in the middle. This CDR3 comprises 15 residues. The CDR3 sequence: CASSSPSQGNTEAFF. In DNA, the CDR3 is TGTGCCAGCAGCTCCCCCAGCCAAGGGAACACTGAAGCTTTCTTT.

The chain carries TRBV6-2 or TRBV6-3 and TRBJ1-2; D is ambiguous. CDR1 is MNHEY, CDR2 SVGEGT, per germline. Trimming stripped 6 bases from V and 3 bases from J, with 14 bases between. This CDR3 comprises 14 residues. The CDR3: CASSPPEVYYGYTF. For the CDR3, the DNA is TGTGCCAGCAGCCCCCCGGAGGTCTACTATGGCTACACCTTC.

The chain recombines TRBV28 with TRBJ1-2, with a tentative D call TRBD1 (6 bases). Germline lookup yields CDR1 MDHEN and CDR2 SYDVKM. V lost 5 bases and J lost 8, with 18 bases in between. The CDR3 totals 14 residues. The CDR3 DNA follows: TGTGCCAGCAGTCAGCGGACAGCGCTGGAGGGCTACACCTTC. Protein: CASSQRTALEGYTF.

The rearrangement uses TRBV6-5 and TRBJ1-5; D is possibly TRBD1 (6 bases). Germline V CDR1 and CDR2: MNHEY, SVGAGI. V gave up 6 bases and J gave up 3 bases, with 12 bases separating them. The CDR3 has 14 residues. This CDR3 is CASSGDIINQPQHF. CDR3 sequence (DNA): TGTGCCAGCAGCGGGGACATAATCAATCAGCCCCAGCATTTT.

V and J are TRBV7-2 and TRBJ1-6; D is unresolved. The CDR3 length is 16 residues. With 0 bases removed from V and 9 bases from J, the gap between germline ends came to 15 bases. Germline assignment: CDR1 SGHTA and CDR2 FQGNSA. CDR3 nucleotide sequence: TGTGCCAGCAGCTTAGCGCCCCAGGCGTCGGGTTCACCCCTCCACTTT. Translation gives CASSLAPQASGSPLHF.

The CDR3 here is CASSPGGLAKNIQYF. Written as DNA, the CDR3 is TGTGCCAGCTCACCAGGGGGACTAGCCAAAAACATTCAGTACTTC. The J gene is TRBJ2-4, the V gene TRBV18, with a weak D call TRBD2 (6 bases). Germline CDR1 is KGHSH and CDR2 is LQKENI. V lost 2 bases to trimming and J lost 0 bases, with 8 bases between them. The CDR3 runs to 15 residues.